Below, 29 T cell receptor beta chains from the same sample are listed, as sequenced in a study of blood T cell repertoires in COVID-19. TCRdb keeps only in-frame clones here, not all; method: immunoSEQ multiplex PCR. This table holds 310,000 or so clones, more than 75% found once. Sequenced input: PBMCs or T cells enriched from blood (not recorded which). These receptors were obtained from a woman between 18 and 29 years old who had recovered from COVID-19.

V is TRBV10-3 and J is TRBJ2-2, with TRBD2 matching 8 bases. In germline, CDR1 is ENHRY, CDR2 SYGVKD. V shed 11 bases, J shed 1 base, and the junction held 6 bases outside the gene matches. This CDR3 is 14 amino acids long. The DNA of the CDR3 is TGTGCCGGAAGGCGGGGGGAGAACACCGGGGAGCTGTTTTTT. Its protein product is CAGRRGENTGELFF.

This chain uses TRBV7-9 with TRBJ1-1, with TRBD1 matching 7 bases. The V segment lost 4 bases and the J segment 7 bases; nucleotides outside the gene matches: 6. The CDR3 contains 13 residues. Germline V gene sequence: CDR1 SEHNR, CDR2 FQNEAQ (reference sequence). CDR3 loop: CASSSSGGGEAFF. In nucleotides, the CDR3 is TGTGCCAGCAGCTCCTCAGGGGGAGGTGAAGCTTTCTTT.

V usage is TRBV11-2 and J usage is TRBJ1-4; D gene ambiguous. V gave up 5 bases and J gave up 5 bases, with 21 bases separating them. The CDR3 is 17 amino acids. Germline lookup yields CDR1 SGHAT and CDR2 FQNNGV. In DNA form, the CDR3 reads TGTGCCAGCAGCCGTACCTCGGGGAGGATGAGAAATGAAAAACTGTTTTTT. This codes for CASSRTSGRMRNEKLFF.

The chain carries TRBV27 and TRBJ1-1; D perhaps matches TRBD1 (5 bases). V was clipped by 6 bases and J by 2 bases, with 13 bases between them. This CDR3 region has 14 residues. Germline CDR1 is MNHEY and CDR2 is SMNVEV (reference sequence). As DNA, the CDR3 is TGTGCCAGCAGGATTGACAGATACAACACTGAAGCTTTCTTT. Its protein is CASRIDRYNTEAFF.

This clone was observed a few times. The V call is TRBV12-5, the J call TRBJ2-1, with 13 bases identical to TRBD2. The trim removed 7 bases at V and 10 bases at J, leaving 13 bases unmatched. The germline V gene has CDR1 LGHNT and CDR2 FRNRAP. The CDR3 is 16 residues long. CDR3 DNA: TGTGCTAGTGCCAGGGGCCCGGGACTAGCGGGGTGGGAGCAGTTCTTC. It is translated as CASARGPGLAGWEQFF.

The chain carries TRBV2 and TRBJ1-1, with 8 positions matching TRBD1. Germline-derived CDR1 and CDR2 are SNHLY and FYNNEI. The trim removed 3 bases at V and 1 base at J, leaving 1 base unmatched. The CDR3 runs 14 residues. DNA of the CDR3: TGTGCCAGCAGTGAGGACAGGGAGAACACTGAAGCTTTCTTT. As protein: CASSEDRENTEAFF.

This chain connects TRBV19 to TRBJ1-5, with 9 bases aligning to TRBD1. V shed 7 bases, J shed 4 bases, and the junction held 8 bases outside the gene matches. Germline V gene data show CDR1 as LNHDA and CDR2 as SQIVND (reference sequence). This CDR3 is 15 amino acids long. CDR3 residues: CASTTMGQGNQPQHF. DNA of the CDR3: TGTGCCAGTACCACCATGGGACAGGGTAATCAGCCCCAGCATTTT.

V and J are TRBV19 and TRBJ2-2, with 10 positions matching TRBD2. V lost 4 bases to trimming and J lost 4 bases; unmatched junction nucleotides: 3. CDR3 length: 15 residues. Germline loops: CDR1 LNHDA, CDR2 SQIVND (reference sequence). This CDR3 reads CASSTSGGGTGELFF. CDR3 bases: TGTGCCAGTAGTACAAGCGGGGGGGGCACCGGGGAGCTGTTTTTT. Combining the CDR3 with reference TRBV19 and TRBJ2-2 gives the whole variable domain DGGITQSPKYLFRKEGQNVTLSCEQNLNHDAMYWYRQDPGQGLRLIYYSQIVNDFQKGDIAEGYSVSREKKESFPLTVTSAQKNPTAFYLCASSTSGGGTGELFFGEGSRLTVL.

The genes are TRBV2 and TRBJ1-1; no firm D call. Per the germline V gene, CDR1 is SNHLY and CDR2 is FYNNEI. V lost 5 bases, J lost 7 bases, and 11 bases lay in between. This CDR3 has 12 amino acids. CDR3 sequence reads: CASSSRVIEAFF. The CDR3 bases are TGTGCCAGCAGTTCACGAGTTATTGAAGCTTTCTTT.

This clone was seen just once. The chain combines TRBV14 with TRBJ2-7, with 12 bases that match TRBD2. The J segment lost 0 bases and the V segment lost 1 base, leaving 4 bases of the junction unmatched. The CDR3 contains 17 residues. Germline CDR1 SGHDN, CDR2 FVKESK. This chain's CDR3 is CASSQVASGRASYEQYF. The CDR3 DNA follows: TGTGCCAGCAGCCAAGTCGCTAGCGGGAGGGCCTCCTACGAGCAGTACTTC.

The V call is TRBV28, the J call TRBJ2-1, with 7 bases matching TRBD2. This CDR3 region has 18 residues. The junction had 16 bases not matched to a gene; V was cut back by 8 bases and J by 0 bases. The germline V gene encodes CDR1 MDHEN and CDR2 SYDVKM. CDR3 amino acids: CASYGTGGTLSSYNEQFF. The CDR3 DNA reads as TGTGCCAGCTACGGGACGGGGGGAACCTTAAGCTCCTACAATGAGCAGTTCTTC. Looking up the rest from reference TRBV28 and TRBJ2-1 gives the full variable domain: DVKVTQSSRYLVKRTGEKVFLECVQDMDHENMFWYRQDPGLGLRLIYFSYDVKMKEKGDIPEGYSVSREKKERFSLILESASTNQTSMYLCASYGTGGTLSSYNEQFFGPGTRLTVL.

The chain combines TRBV18 with TRBJ1-2; weak D call: TRBD1 (6 bases). This CDR3 has 15 residues. Germline V CDR1 and CDR2: KGHSH, LQKENI. V lost 3 bases, J lost 5 bases, and 16 bases lay in between. The CDR3 region is CASSPGQLTDYGYTF. The CDR3 DNA reads TGTGCCAGCTCACCCGGACAGCTCACCGATTATGGCTACACCTTC.

J is TRBJ2-7 and V is TRBV2; D uncertain. The CDR3 contains 14 residues. V lost 2 bases, J lost 0 bases, and 8 bases lay in between. Germline V gene data show CDR1 as SNHLY and CDR2 as FYNNEI. In nucleotides, the CDR3 is TGTGCCAGCAGTGAAATACAGTCCTCCTACGAGCAGTACTTC. Protein product: CASSEIQSSYEQYF.

The chain employs TRBV28 and TRBJ2-1; TRBD2 aligns across 16 bases. Germline V gene lookup returns CDR1 MDHEN and CDR2 SYDVKM. V was clipped by 4 bases and J by 5 bases; unmatched bases: 5. The length of the CDR3 is 17 residues. CDR3 in amino acids: CASSSGTSGRVHNEQFF. CDR3 DNA sequence: TGTGCCAGCAGTTCCGGGACTAGCGGGAGGGTACACAATGAGCAGTTCTTC.

The chain carries TRBV10-1 and TRBJ2-2, with D maybe TRBD1 (6 bases). Germline assignment: CDR1 WNHNN and CDR2 SYGVQD (reference sequence). The V end was cut by 2 bases, the J end by 6 bases, with 13 bases between. There are 15 residues in the CDR3. Written as DNA, the CDR3 is TGCGCCAGCAGTGAGAAAGGACAGTTGTCCGGGGAGCTGTTTTTT. Its protein product is CASSEKGQLSGELFF.

The J gene is TRBJ1-1, the V gene TRBV2, with D unclear. Between the trimmed V and J ends, which lost 4 bases and 0 bases, there was a span of 9 bases. CDR1 is SNHLY and CDR2 is FYNNEI in the germline V gene. CDR3 length equals 14 residues. CDR3 DNA: TGTGCCAGCAGTGTTTTTGAGATGAACACTGAAGCTTTCTTT. Its translation: CASSVFEMNTEAFF.

The chain joins TRBV5-6 to TRBJ2-2, with 8 nucleotides matching TRBD1. Trimming at V came to 4 bases and at J to 3 bases, leaving 14 bases not matched to a gene. Germline V gives CDR1 SGHDT, CDR2 YYEEEE. The CDR3 is 18 residues long. DNA for the CDR3: TGTGCCAGCAGCCCGCTATTAACGACAGGGGTCCACACCGGGGAGCTGTTTTTT. Translated, it gives CASSPLLTTGVHTGELFF.

This clone was observed once. The chain is built from TRBV11-2 and TRBJ2-7; a possible D gene is TRBD1 (5 bases). This CDR3 comprises 15 residues. Trimming left V 4 bases short and J 4 bases short, with 17 bases between. Germline V gives CDR1 SGHAT, CDR2 FQNNGV. The DNA of the CDR3 is TGTGCCAGCAGCTCAGTAGGGGCCGCTATTTACGAGCAGTACTTC. Amino acids: CASSSVGAAIYEQYF.

The chain uses TRBV5-6 and TRBJ2-7; D might be TRBD1 (5 bases). The germline V and J ends were trimmed by 4 bases and 3 bases, with 23 bases remaining between them. Germline V gives CDR1 SGHDT, CDR2 YYEEEE. The CDR3 loop spans 17 amino acids. The CDR3 DNA reads as TGTGCCAGCAGCCAGACCTTGGCGCAGGGAACGGTCTACGAGCAGTACTTC. Translated: CASSQTLAQGTVYEQYF.

The rearrangement uses TRBV30 and TRBJ1-2; a weak D match, TRBD1 (5 bases). The CDR3 spans 16 residues. Trimming took 0 bases from V and 1 from J, leaving 15 bases between them. Germline CDR1 and CDR2: GTSNPN and SVGIG (reference sequence). Here the CDR3 reads CAWSVRGGGINYGYTF. As DNA, the CDR3 is TGTGCCTGGAGTGTCCGGGGGGGAGGTATTAACTATGGCTACACCTTC.

The DNA of the CDR3 is TGTGCCAGCAGCTTTCAATACAGGGGGTCGCCAGCTAACTATGGCTACACCTTC. It specifies CASSFQYRGSPANYGYTF. The chain employs TRBV13 and TRBJ1-2; 8 positions agree with TRBD1. CDR1 and CDR2 from the germline V gene are PRHDT and FYEKMQ (reference sequence). The J segment lost 0 bases and the V segment lost 3 bases, leaving 12 bases of the junction unmatched. This CDR3 region has 18 residues.

The gene calls are TRBV4-1 and TRBJ2-7; D unresolved. Germline V gene lookup returns CDR1 MGHRA and CDR2 YSYEKL. The CDR3 consists of 16 residues. Trimming took 1 base from V and 2 from J, leaving 15 bases between them. CDR3 sequence: CASSQVISQPAYEQYF. The CDR3 DNA sequence: TGCGCCAGCAGCCAAGTTATTTCACAGCCAGCCTACGAGCAGTACTTC.

V and J are TRBV28 and TRBJ1-5; 7 bases are a match to TRBD1. This CDR3 is 15 amino acids long. V trimming: 5 bases; J trimming: 7 bases; junction bases outside the gene matches: 11. Germline-derived CDR1 and CDR2 are MDHEN and SYDVKM. CDR3 nucleotides: TGTGCCAGCAGTCCCCCAAGACAGGGTAAACAGCCCCAGCATTTT. Its protein is CASSPPRQGKQPQHF. Complete variable domain (other parts from reference TRBV28 and TRBJ1-5): DVKVTQSSRYLVKRTGEKVFLECVQDMDHENMFWYRQDPGLGLRLIYFSYDVKMKEKGDIPEGYSVSREKKERFSLILESASTNQTSMYLCASSPPRQGKQPQHFGDGTRLSIL.

The J gene is TRBJ1-5, the V gene TRBV10-2, with D possibly matching TRBD1 (5 bases). Germline loops: CDR1 WSHSY, CDR2 SAAADI. This CDR3 spans 15 amino acids. The germline V and J ends were trimmed by 5 bases and 1 base, with 12 bases remaining between them. For the CDR3, the DNA is TGCGCCAGCAGTTGGGGCGCGGGAAGCAATCAGCCCCAGCATTTT. Residues: CASSWGAGSNQPQHF.

The rearrangement joins TRBV10-3 to TRBJ1-1, with TRBD1 matching over 8 bases. This CDR3 is 12 amino acids long. V shed 7 bases and J 3 bases; nucleotides not matched to a gene: 1. CDR1 is ENHRY and CDR2 is SYGVKD in the germline V gene. As DNA, the CDR3 is TGTGCCATCAACAGGGGGGACACTGAAGCTTTCTTT. Residues: CAINRGDTEAFF.

The J gene is TRBJ1-1, the V gene TRBV7-6; 7 bases agree with TRBD1. This CDR3 region has 14 residues. Germline assignment: CDR1 SGHVS and CDR2 FNYEAQ. The trim removed 5 bases at V and 5 bases at J, leaving 8 bases unmatched. Written as DNA, the CDR3 is TGTGCCAGCAGCCTCGGGACAGTCCGGACTGAAGCTTTCTTT. Encoded protein: CASSLGTVRTEAFF.

The chain joins TRBV7-9 to TRBJ2-7; D might be TRBD1 (6 bases). The CDR3 length is 14 residues. With 4 bases removed from V and 2 bases from J, the gap between germline ends came to 12 bases. Germline V CDR1 and CDR2: SEHNR, FQNEAQ (reference sequence). The CDR3 coding sequence is TGTGCCAGCAGCTCCGACAGGAGCCCCTACGAGCAGTACTTC. This gives the protein CASSSDRSPYEQYF.

The gene calls are TRBV6-6 and TRBJ2-7; a weak D match, TRBD1 (6 bases). The germline V and J ends were trimmed by 2 bases and 6 bases, with 17 bases remaining between them. Germline values: CDR1 MNHNY, CDR2 SVGAGI (reference sequence). The CDR3 contains 15 residues. CDR3 sequence (DNA): TGTGCCAGCAGTTACGCTGAGGTGGGACAAGGCGAGCAGTACTTC. Its translation is CASSYAEVGQGEQYF.

This chain connects TRBV30 to TRBJ2-5, with D tentatively TRBD2 (5 bases). Germline CDR1 is GTSNPN and CDR2 is SVGIG (reference sequence). The CDR3 has 15 residues. Trimming stripped 1 base from V and 2 bases from J, with 14 bases between. The chain's CDR3 is CAWSAWKSGQETQYF. The CDR3 nucleotides read TGTGCCTGGAGTGCGTGGAAATCGGGACAAGAGACCCAGTACTTC.